Below, 20 T cell receptor beta chains from the same sample are listed, as sequenced in a study of control samples from healthy donors and cancer patients. Generated by immunoSEQ multiplex PCR, the TCRdb table keeps only in-frame clones and is missing some. In the table there are some 140,000 clones, about nine tenths of which are singletons. Sequenced input: blood. These receptor sequences come from a woman between 25 and 40 years old in good health.

This chain links TRBV30 with TRBJ1-5; no firm D call. The V end lost 4 bases, the J end lost 7 bases, and 14 bases lay between the germline ends. This CDR3 region has 13 residues. The germline V gene has CDR1 GTSNPN and CDR2 SVGIG (reference sequence). CDR3 coding DNA: TGTGCCTGGACGAATCAGGAGAGCCAGCCCCAGCATTTT. It yields the protein CAWTNQESQPQHF.

The chain joins TRBV4-2 to TRBJ2-5; possibly TRBD1 for D (6 bases). The CDR3 runs to 13 residues. V lost 11 bases and J lost 5, with 18 bases in between. Germline V lookup: CDR1 LGHNA, CDR2 YNFKEQ. Here the CDR3 reads CASSQGGLETQYF. Written as DNA, the CDR3 is TGTGCCTCATCGCAAGGGGGTCTGGAGACCCAGTACTTC.

The V and J genes are TRBV2 and TRBJ1-5, with a possible D match to TRBD1 (6 bases). The CDR3 runs to 14 residues. Between the trimmed V and J ends, which lost 6 bases and 1 base, there was a span of 10 bases. CDR1 is SNHLY and CDR2 is FYNNEI in the germline V gene. CDR3 sequence reads: CASRGGLSNQPQHF. DNA for the CDR3: TGTGCCAGCAGGGGGGGCTTGAGCAATCAGCCCCAGCATTTT.

The chain links TRBV18 to TRBJ2-1, with unresolved D. V lost 1 base and J lost 10, with 11 bases in between. Germline CDR1 is KGHSH and CDR2 is LQKENI. The CDR3 sequence is 13 residues long. The DNA of the CDR3 is TGTGCCAGCTCACCACTCAGTAATGGAGAGCAGTTCTTC. It is translated as CASSPLSNGEQFF.

The chain has TRBV11-2 and TRBJ2-7; D might be TRBD1 (7 bases). V was shortened by 2 bases and J by 4 bases, with 15 bases between the two germline ends. CDR1 is SGHAT and CDR2 is FQNNGV in the germline V gene. The CDR3 runs 15 residues. CDR3 sequence: CASSLQGGLGYEQYF. CDR3 nucleotide sequence: TGTGCCAGCAGCTTACAGGGGGGCTTGGGTTACGAGCAGTACTTC.

The count of this clone is one. The genes are TRBV18 and TRBJ2-7, with TRBD1 matching 7 bases. The V gene end was trimmed by 8 bases and the J gene end by 2 bases; junction bases not matched to a gene: 9. Germline assignment: CDR1 KGHSH and CDR2 LQKENI. The CDR3 runs 14 residues. CDR3 sequence: CASQPGTATYEQYF. Here the CDR3 DNA reads TGTGCCAGCCAACCCGGGACAGCGACCTACGAGCAGTACTTC.

CDR3 coding DNA: TGTGCCACCAGCAGCACGGGGGGACTTGGCATCTACGAGCAGTACTTC. This sequence encodes CATSSTGGLGIYEQYF. This chain links TRBV15 with TRBJ2-7, with 7 bases aligning to TRBD2. The CDR3 is 16 amino acids. Germline loops: CDR1 LNHNV, CDR2 YYDKDF (reference sequence). V was pared by 3 bases and J by 3 bases, with 11 bases of the junction left unmatched.

This clone showed up just once. The J gene is TRBJ2-1, the V gene TRBV19; TRBD2 matches at 12 bases. The CDR3 is 16 amino acids. CDR1 and CDR2 from the germline V gene are LNHDA and SQIVND (reference sequence). V was pared by 6 bases and J by 1 base, with 4 bases of the junction left unmatched. This CDR3 reads CASRELAGGSYNEQFF. The CDR3 bases are TGTGCCAGTAGGGAACTAGCGGGAGGATCCTACAATGAGCAGTTCTTC.

This chain uses TRBV5-6 with TRBJ1-5, with 7 bases lining up with TRBD1. This CDR3 has 16 residues. Germline V gene lookup returns CDR1 SGHDT and CDR2 YYEEEE. V was pared by 2 bases and J by 7 bases, with 12 bases of the junction left unmatched. In DNA, the CDR3 is TGTGCCAGCAGCTTCGGGACAGACCCTAGCAGGCAGCCCCAGCATTTT. Residues: CASSFGTDPSRQPQHF.

The chain uses TRBV18 and TRBJ1-5; a weak D match, TRBD1 (6 bases). V gave up 6 bases and J gave up 6 bases, with 18 bases separating them. This CDR3 contains 15 residues. Germline V gene lookup returns CDR1 KGHSH and CDR2 LQKENI. The CDR3, as DNA: TGTGCCAGCTCCCCGGGGGGGGGCTTTGGTCAGCCCCAGCATTTT. Residues: CASSPGGGFGQPQHF. Based on the CDR3 plus reference TRBV18 and TRBJ1-5, the full variable domain is NAGVMQNPRHLVRRRGQEARLRCSPMKGHSHVYWYRQLPEEGLKFMVYLQKENIIDESGMPKERFSAEFPKEGPSILRIQQVVRGDSAAYFCASSPGGGFGQPQHFGDGTRLSIL.

The chain carries TRBV6-5 and TRBJ1-1; D uncertain. The germline gives CDR1 MNHEY, CDR2 SVGAGI. The CDR3 length is 13 residues. Trimming took off 7 bases at V and 3 bases at J, with 12 bases between the two ends. As DNA, the CDR3 is TGTGCCAGCAAGTTAAACCGGGACACTGAAGCTTTCTTT. Translated: CASKLNRDTEAFF.

The chain combines TRBV6-7 with TRBJ1-5, with D possibly being TRBD1 (5 bases). TRBV6-7 falls under the ORF class, with uncertain function. V dropped 4 bases and J dropped 0 bases, with 25 bases sitting between them. The CDR3 is 20 residues long. The CDR3 DNA follows: TGTGCCAGCAGTTTGGGGTCTCCCGCGGACACCGTAGATAGCAATCAGCCCCAGCATTTT. Encoded protein: CASSLGSPADTVDSNQPQHF.

The rearrangement uses TRBV4-1 and TRBJ2-1; 15 nucleotides align to TRBD2. V shed 0 bases and J 14 bases; nucleotides not matched to a gene: 14. The CDR3 consists of 18 residues. From germline, CDR1 is MGHRA and CDR2 YSYEKL. The CDR3 nucleotides read TGCGCCAGCAGCCAAGAAGGACTAGCGGGAGGGCCGGAAGAGCAGAAGTTCTTC. Translation: CASSQEGLAGGPEEQKFF.

The rearrangement uses TRBV7-9 and TRBJ2-1, with 9 positions matching TRBD1. This CDR3 comprises 19 residues. Losses at the gene ends were 0 bases for V and 9 bases for J; bases not matched to a gene: 18. The germline V gene encodes CDR1 SEHNR and CDR2 FQNEAQ (reference sequence). CDR3 in amino acids: CASSLAVKSGGQGSFEQFF. The CDR3 bases are TGTGCCAGCAGCTTAGCCGTTAAGAGTGGGGGACAGGGAAGCTTTGAGCAGTTCTTC.

J is TRBJ2-5 and V is TRBV10-3, with 13 bases identical to TRBD2. The germline CDR1 and CDR2 sequences are ENHRY and SYGVKD. CDR3 size: 16 residues. The V gene end was trimmed by 3 bases and the J gene end by 4 bases; junction bases not matched to a gene: 5. CDR3 region: CAISEGLAGVGETQYF. The CDR3 DNA reads as TGTGCCATCAGTGAAGGACTAGCGGGAGTCGGAGAGACCCAGTACTTC.

The chain recombines TRBV28 with TRBJ1-1, with unresolved D. This CDR3 contains 12 residues. Germline CDR1 and CDR2: MDHEN and SYDVKM. Deletions cut 8 bases from V and 1 base from J, with 8 bases between. CDR3 DNA: TGTGCCAGCCGGGCTCCGAACACTGAAGCTTTCTTT. Translation gives CASRAPNTEAFF. Full variable domain (missing parts from reference TRBV28 and TRBJ1-1): DVKVTQSSRYLVKRTGEKVFLECVQDMDHENMFWYRQDPGLGLRLIYFSYDVKMKEKGDIPEGYSVSREKKERFSLILESASTNQTSMYLCASRAPNTEAFFGQGTRLTVV.

The rearrangement joins TRBV6-5 to TRBJ2-7; 9 bases map to TRBD1. The V and J ends lost 3 bases and 4 bases, in that order; junction bases with no gene match: 7. CDR1 is MNHEY, CDR2 SVGAGI, per germline. This CDR3 region has 15 residues. The CDR3, as DNA: TGTGCCAGCAGTTATCTTCGGGACAGGGAGTACGAGCAGTACTTC. Encoded protein: CASSYLRDREYEQYF.

The chain uses TRBV5-1 and TRBJ2-2; D remains ambiguous. This CDR3 region has 15 residues. The germline V gene encodes CDR1 SGHRS and CDR2 YFSETQ. V lost 2 bases and J 1 base, leaving 9 bases between the germline ends. CDR3 nucleotides: TGCGCCAGCAGCTTAAGCTATCAGAACACCGGGGAGCTGTTTTTT. Translation: CASSLSYQNTGELFF. The variable domain in full, with the rest retrieved from reference TRBV5-1 and TRBJ2-2, is KAGVTQTPRYLIKTRGQQVTLSCSPISGHRSVSWYQQTPGQGLQFLFEYFSETQRNKGNFPGRFSGRQFSNSRSEMNVSTLELGDSALYLCASSLSYQNTGELFFGEGSRLTVL.

This chain joins TRBV6-2 or TRBV6-3 and TRBJ1-1; maybe TRBD1 (5 bases). V was shortened by 5 bases and J by 3 bases, with 16 bases between the two germline ends. The CDR3 spans 15 residues. Germline CDR1 and CDR2: MNHEY and SVGEGT. The CDR3 loop is CASSTGQGGYTEAFF. Written as DNA, the CDR3 is TGTGCCAGCAGTACGGGTCAGGGAGGGTACACTGAAGCTTTCTTT.

CDR3 nucleotides: TGTGCCAGCTCAGGGGTTCGGGGCACTGAAGCTTTCTTT. This encodes CASSGVRGTEAFF. This chain links TRBV2 with TRBJ1-1; a possible D gene is TRBD1 (6 bases). Germline V gives CDR1 SNHLY, CDR2 FYNNEI. The V end lost 8 bases, the J end lost 4 bases, and 14 bases lay between the germline ends. This CDR3 has 13 amino acids. The variable domain in full, completed from reference TRBV2 and TRBJ1-1, reads EPEVTQTPSHQVTQMGQEVILRCVPISNHLYFYWYRQILGQKVEFLVSFYNNEISEKSEIFDDQFSVERPDGSNFTLKIRSTKLEDSAMYFCASSGVRGTEAFFGQGTRLTVV.